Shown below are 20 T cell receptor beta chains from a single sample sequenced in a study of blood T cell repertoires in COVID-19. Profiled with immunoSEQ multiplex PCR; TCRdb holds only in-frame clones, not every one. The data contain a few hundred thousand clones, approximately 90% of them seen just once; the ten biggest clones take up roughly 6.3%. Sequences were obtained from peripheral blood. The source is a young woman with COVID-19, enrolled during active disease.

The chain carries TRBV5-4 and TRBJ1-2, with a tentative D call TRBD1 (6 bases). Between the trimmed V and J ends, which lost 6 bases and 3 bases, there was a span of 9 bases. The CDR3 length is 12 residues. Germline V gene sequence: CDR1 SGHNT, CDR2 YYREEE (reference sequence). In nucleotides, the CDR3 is TGTGCCAGCATGGGGGCGGACTATGGCTACACCTTC. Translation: CASMGADYGYTF.

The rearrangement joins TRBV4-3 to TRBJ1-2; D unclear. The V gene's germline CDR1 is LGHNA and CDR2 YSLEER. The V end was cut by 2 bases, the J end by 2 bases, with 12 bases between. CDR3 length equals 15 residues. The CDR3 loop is CASSQTLTGNYGYTF. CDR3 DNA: TGCGCCAGCAGCCAAACACTCACGGGGAACTATGGCTACACCTTC.

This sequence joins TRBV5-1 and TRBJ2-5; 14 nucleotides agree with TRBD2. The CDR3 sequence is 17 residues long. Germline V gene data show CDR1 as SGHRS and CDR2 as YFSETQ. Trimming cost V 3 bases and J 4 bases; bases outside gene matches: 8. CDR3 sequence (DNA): TGCGCCAGCAGCTACCGGGGACTAGCGGGAGAACGAGAGACCCAGTACTTC. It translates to CASSYRGLAGERETQYF.

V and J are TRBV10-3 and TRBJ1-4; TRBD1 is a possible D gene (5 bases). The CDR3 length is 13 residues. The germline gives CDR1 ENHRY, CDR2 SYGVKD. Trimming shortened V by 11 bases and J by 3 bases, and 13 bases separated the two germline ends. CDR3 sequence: CAACGGANEKLFF. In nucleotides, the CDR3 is TGTGCCGCTTGTGGGGGGGCTAATGAAAAACTGTTTTTT.

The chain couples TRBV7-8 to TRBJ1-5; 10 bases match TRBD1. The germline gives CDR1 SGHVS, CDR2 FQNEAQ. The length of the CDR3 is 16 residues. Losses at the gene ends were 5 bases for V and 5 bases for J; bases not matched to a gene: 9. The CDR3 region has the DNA TGTGCCAGCAGCCACTATACCGGACAGGGGGATCAGCCCCAGCATTTT. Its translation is CASSHYTGQGDQPQHF.

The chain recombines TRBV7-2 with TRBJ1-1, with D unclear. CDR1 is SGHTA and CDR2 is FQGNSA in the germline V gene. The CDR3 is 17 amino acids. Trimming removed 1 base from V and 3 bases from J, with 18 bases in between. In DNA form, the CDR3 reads TGTGCCAGCAGCTTAGGGCGCGGAGGAGCACGTCACACTGAAGCTTTCTTT. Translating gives CASSLGRGGARHTEAFF.

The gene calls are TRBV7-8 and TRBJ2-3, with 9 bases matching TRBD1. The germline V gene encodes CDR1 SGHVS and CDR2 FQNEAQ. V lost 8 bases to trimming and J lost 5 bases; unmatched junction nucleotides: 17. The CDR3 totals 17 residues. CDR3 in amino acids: CASAKGGGQGTGDTQYF. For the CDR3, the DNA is TGTGCCAGCGCCAAGGGAGGTGGACAGGGGACAGGAGATACGCAGTATTTT.

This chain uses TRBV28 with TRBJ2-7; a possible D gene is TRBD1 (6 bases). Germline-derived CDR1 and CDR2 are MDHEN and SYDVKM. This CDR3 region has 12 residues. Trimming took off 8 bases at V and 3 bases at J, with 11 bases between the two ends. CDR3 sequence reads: CASALTGYEQYV. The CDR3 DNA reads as TGTGCCAGCGCCTTGACAGGCTACGAGCAGTACGTC.

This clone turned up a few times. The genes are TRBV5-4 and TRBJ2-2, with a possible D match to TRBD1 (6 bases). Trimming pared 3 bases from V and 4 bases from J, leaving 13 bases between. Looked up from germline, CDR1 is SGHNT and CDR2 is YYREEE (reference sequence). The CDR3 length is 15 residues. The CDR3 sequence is CASSSGLRGTGELFF. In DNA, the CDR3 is TGTGCCAGCAGCTCGGGCCTCAGGGGCACCGGGGAGCTGTTTTTT.

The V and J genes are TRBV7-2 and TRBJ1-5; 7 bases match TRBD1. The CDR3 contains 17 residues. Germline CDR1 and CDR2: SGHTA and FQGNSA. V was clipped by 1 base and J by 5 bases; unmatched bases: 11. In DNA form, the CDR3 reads TGTGCCAGCAGCTTAGGTGTCCCGGGACAGATCGATCAGCCCCAGCATTTT. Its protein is CASSLGVPGQIDQPQHF.

The CDR3 sequence: CASSGRQGAMKTDTQYF. The CDR3, as DNA: TGTGCCAGCAGCGGGAGACAGGGGGCGATGAAGACAGATACGCAGTATTTT. The V gene is TRBV14, the J gene TRBJ2-3, with 10 bases aligning to TRBD1. From germline, CDR1 is SGHDN and CDR2 FVKESK. The ends lost 5 bases at V and 3 bases at J; junction bases unmatched: 11. The CDR3 is 17 amino acids. Full variable domain (missing parts from reference TRBV14 and TRBJ2-3): EAGVTQFPSHSVIEKGQTVTLRCDPISGHDNLYWYRRVMGKEIKFLLHFVKESKQDESGMPNNRFLAERTGGTYSTLKVQPAELEDSGVYFCASSGRQGAMKTDTQYFGPGTRLTVL.

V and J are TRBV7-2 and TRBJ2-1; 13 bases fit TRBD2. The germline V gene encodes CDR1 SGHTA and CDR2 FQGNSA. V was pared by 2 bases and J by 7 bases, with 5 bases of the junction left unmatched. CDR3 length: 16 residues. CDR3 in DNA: TGTGCCAGCAGCTTAACTAGCGGGAGGGCCGTTAATGAGCAGTTCTTC. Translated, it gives CASSLTSGRAVNEQFF. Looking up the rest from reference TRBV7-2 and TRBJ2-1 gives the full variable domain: GAGVSQSPSNKVTEKGKDVELRCDPISGHTALYWYRQSLGQGLEFLIYFQGNSAPDKSGLPSDRFSAERTGGSVSTLTIQRTQQEDSAVYLCASSLTSGRAVNEQFFGPGTRLTVL.

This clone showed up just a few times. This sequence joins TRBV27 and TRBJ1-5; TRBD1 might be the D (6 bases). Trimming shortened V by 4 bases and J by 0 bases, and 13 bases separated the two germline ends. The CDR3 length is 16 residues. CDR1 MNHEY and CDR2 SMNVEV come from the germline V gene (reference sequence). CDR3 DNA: TGTGCCAGCAGTTCTGGACAGACTTATAGCAATCAGCCCCAGCATTTT. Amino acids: CASSSGQTYSNQPQHF.

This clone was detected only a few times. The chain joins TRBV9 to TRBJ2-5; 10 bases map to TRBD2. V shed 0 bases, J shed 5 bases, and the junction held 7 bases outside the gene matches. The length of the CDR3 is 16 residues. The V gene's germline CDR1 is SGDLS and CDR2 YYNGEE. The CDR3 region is CASSVESGGAVETQYF. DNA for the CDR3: TGTGCCAGCAGCGTAGAAAGCGGGGGGGCGGTGGAGACCCAGTACTTC.

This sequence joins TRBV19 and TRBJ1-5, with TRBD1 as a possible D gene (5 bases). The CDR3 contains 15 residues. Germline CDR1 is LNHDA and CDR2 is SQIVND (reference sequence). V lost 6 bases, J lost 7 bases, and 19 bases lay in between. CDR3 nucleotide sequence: TGTGCCAGTAGCTCGAGACAGCAGAGATCCCAGCCCCAGCATTTT. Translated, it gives CASSSRQQRSQPQHF.

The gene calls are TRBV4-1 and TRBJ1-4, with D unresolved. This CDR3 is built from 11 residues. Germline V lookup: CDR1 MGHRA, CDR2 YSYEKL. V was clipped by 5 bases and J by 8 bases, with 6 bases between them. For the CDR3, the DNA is TGCGCCAGCAGCAGGAGCGAAAAACTGTTTTTT. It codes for CASSRSEKLFF.

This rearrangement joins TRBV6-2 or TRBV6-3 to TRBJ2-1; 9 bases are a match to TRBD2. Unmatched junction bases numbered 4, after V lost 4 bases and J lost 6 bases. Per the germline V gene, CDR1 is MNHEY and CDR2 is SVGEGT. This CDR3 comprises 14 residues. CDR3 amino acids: CASSLAGEANEQFF. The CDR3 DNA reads TGTGCCAGCAGTTTAGCGGGAGAGGCCAATGAGCAGTTCTTC.

CDR3 in amino acids: CASSYGRAAEAFF. The CDR3 DNA follows: TGTGCCAGCAGTTACGGCAGGGCGGCTGAAGCTTTCTTT. The chain carries TRBV6-5 and TRBJ1-1, with D possibly TRBD1 on 5 matching bases. CDR1 MNHEY and CDR2 SVGAGI come from the germline V gene. The CDR3 totals 13 residues. V was cut by 2 bases and J by 6 bases, with 10 bases left in between.

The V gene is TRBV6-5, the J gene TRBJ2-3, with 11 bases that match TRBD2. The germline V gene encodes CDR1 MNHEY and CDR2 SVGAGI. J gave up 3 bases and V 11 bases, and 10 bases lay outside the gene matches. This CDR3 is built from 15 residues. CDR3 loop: CAGYSGRAGTDTQYF. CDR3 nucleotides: TGTGCCGGATATAGCGGGAGGGCCGGTACAGATACGCAGTATTTT.

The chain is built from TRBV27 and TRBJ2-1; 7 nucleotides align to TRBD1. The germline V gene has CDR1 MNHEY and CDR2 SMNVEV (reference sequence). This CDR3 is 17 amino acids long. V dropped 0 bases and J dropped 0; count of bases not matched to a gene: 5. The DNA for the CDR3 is TGTGCCAGCAGTTTATCTACGGGACAGCTCTCCTACAATGAGCAGTTCTTC. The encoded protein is CASSLSTGQLSYNEQFF.